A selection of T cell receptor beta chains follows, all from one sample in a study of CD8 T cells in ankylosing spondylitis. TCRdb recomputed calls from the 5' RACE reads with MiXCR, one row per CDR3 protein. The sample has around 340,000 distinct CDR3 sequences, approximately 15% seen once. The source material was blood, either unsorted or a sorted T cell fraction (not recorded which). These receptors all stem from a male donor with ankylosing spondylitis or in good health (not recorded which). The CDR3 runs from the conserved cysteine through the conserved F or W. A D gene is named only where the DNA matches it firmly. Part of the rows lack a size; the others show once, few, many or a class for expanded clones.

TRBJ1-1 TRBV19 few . TGTGCCAGTAGTGGACGGTCCCACACTGAAGCTTTCTTT CASSGRSHTEAFF
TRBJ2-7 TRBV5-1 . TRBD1 TGCGCCAGCAGCTTGGTGGACAGGGGGCTCTACGAGCAGTACTTC CASSLVDRGLYEQYF
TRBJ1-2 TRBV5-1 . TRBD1 TGCGCCAGCAGCTTGGATCCCGGGACAGGGAACTATGGCTACACCTTC CASSLDPGTGNYGYTF
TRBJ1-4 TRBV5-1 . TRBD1 TGCGCCAGCAGCACCGGACAGGGTAGTAATGAAAAACTGTTTTTT CASSTGQGSNEKLFF
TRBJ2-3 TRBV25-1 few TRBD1 TGTGCCAGCAGTGAGTGGAGACAGGGGATTTCAGATACGCAGTATTTT CASSEWRQGISDTQYF
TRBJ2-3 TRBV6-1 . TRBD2 TGTGCCAGCAGTCCGCTAGCGGGGGGGCGTTATCGCACAGATACGCAGTATTTT CASSPLAGGRYRTDTQYF
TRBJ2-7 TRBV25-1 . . TGTGCCAGCAGTGGGGCGGGCCTCTACGAGCAGTACTTC CASSGAGLYEQYF
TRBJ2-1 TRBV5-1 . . TGCGCCAGCAGCTTCTCCGGGGAGCTTTCCAATGAGCAGTTCTTC CASSFSGELSNEQFF
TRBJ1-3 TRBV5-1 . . TGCGCCAGCAGTCTGTCGTCATCCACTGGAAACACCATATATTTT CASSLSSSTGNTIYF
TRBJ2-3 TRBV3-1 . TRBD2 TGTGCCAGCACCCAAGTAGCGGGAGGTACAGATACGCAGTATTTT CASTQVAGGTDTQYF
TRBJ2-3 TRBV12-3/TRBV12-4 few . TGTGCCAGCAGCCCCCCAGGTTTCGGCACAGATACGCAGTATTTT CASSPPGFGTDTQYF
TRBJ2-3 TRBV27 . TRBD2 TGTGCCAGCAGTTTTGGGCTAGCGGGGGCCTCTAGCACAGATACGCAGTATTTT CASSFGLAGASSTDTQYF
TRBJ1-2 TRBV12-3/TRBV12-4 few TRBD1 TGTGCCAGCAGTCCCCGGACAGGGGCCTATGGCTACACCTTC CASSPRTGAYGYTF
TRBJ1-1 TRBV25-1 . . TGTGCCAGCAGTGATCCGGTGGGGTACACTGAAGCTTTCTTT CASSDPVGYTEAFF
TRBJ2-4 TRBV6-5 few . TGTGCCAGCCGGGCGGTAGGAAACATTCAGTACTTC CASRAVGNIQYF
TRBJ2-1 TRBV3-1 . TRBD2 TGTGCCAGCAGCCAAGATCCGACTAGCGGGGCAAACAATGAGCAGTTCTTC CASSQDPTSGANNEQFF
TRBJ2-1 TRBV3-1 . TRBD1 TGTGCCAGCAGCCAACAAGGGGGCCTCAATGAGCAGTTCTTC CASSQQGGLNEQFF
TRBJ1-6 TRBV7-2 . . TGTGCCAGCAGCGGTACAGCAAATTCACCCCTCCACTTT CASSGTANSPLHF